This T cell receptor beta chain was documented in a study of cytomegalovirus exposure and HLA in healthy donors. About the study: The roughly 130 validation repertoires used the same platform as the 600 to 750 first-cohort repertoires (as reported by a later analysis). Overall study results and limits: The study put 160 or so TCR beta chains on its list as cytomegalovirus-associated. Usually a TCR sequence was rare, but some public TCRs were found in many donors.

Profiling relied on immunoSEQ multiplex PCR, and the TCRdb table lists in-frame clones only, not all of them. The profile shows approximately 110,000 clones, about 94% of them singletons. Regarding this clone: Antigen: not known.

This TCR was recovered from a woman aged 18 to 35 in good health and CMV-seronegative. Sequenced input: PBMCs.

The CDR3 region has the DNA TGTGCCAGCAGCTTGTCCCTAGCGGGAGGATACGAGCAGTACTTC. Translating gives CASSLSLAGGYEQYF. This chain joins TRBV5-4 and TRBJ2-7; 11 bases align to TRBD2. Unmatched junction bases numbered 4, after V lost 1 base and J lost 4 bases. Germline loops: CDR1 SGHNT, CDR2 YYREEE (reference sequence). This CDR3 contains 15 residues.